This T cell receptor (beta chain) appears in the sequencing data of a study of human T cells and chemical hapten exposure. About the research overall: TCR yields per sample varied mostly from small pooled library volume differences.

The CDR3 is 15 residues long. The V end lost 6 bases, the J end lost 6 bases, and 20 bases lay between the germline ends. Study-wide results and caveats: PT1 expanded TCR counts and patch test score correlated positively.

Unique molecular identifiers were attached to individual cDNA molecules within the library. TCRdb re-analysed the RACE reads in MiXCR, keeping a single row per CDR3 protein. The table shows about 82,000 distinct CDR3 sequences, with 10% to 15% occurring only once. Remarks on this clonotype: Its antigen is not identified.

Regarding time point: patch test 3, about 24 weeks after DPC sensitization. Treatment noted: therapeutic diphenylcyclopropenone sensitization with weekly scalp DPC. Whole blood, unfractionated, served as the material for total RNA extraction. Source: whole blood, taken in connection with sensitization to the hapten diphenylcyclopropenone (DPC). This TCR came from a woman aged 45-65 years with alopecia areata. Some clones in this sample may be carry-over from other donors' samples. The chain has TRBV12-3 or TRBV12-4 and TRBJ1-1; tentative D call: TRBD1 (6 bases). The CDR3 here is CASRRQGHSAPEAFF. As DNA, the CDR3 is TGTGCCAGCAGGCGTCAGGGACATTCCGCCCCTGAAGCTTTCTTT.